The rows below give T cell receptor beta chains drawn from one sample of a study of blood T cell repertoires in COVID-19. Sequencing used immunoSEQ multiplex PCR; TCRdb keeps in-frame clones, though not all of them. The sample yields under 300,000 clones, 85% to 90% seen once. The specimen sequenced was peripheral blood. The receptors come from a human donor in a cohort sampled during active COVID-19. The CDR3 runs from the conserved cysteine through the conserved F or W. The order of the fields is clone size, J gene, D gene, V gene, CDR3 protein, CDR3 DNA. D genes are given only for firm matches. Not every row has a clone size; where given, it reads once, few, many or a size class.

>few|TRBJ2-3|TRBD1|TRBV24-1
CATSGSQGAGDTQYF
TGTGCCACCAGTGGAAGTCAGGGGGCTGGAGATACGCAGTATTTT
>-|TRBJ2-7|TRBD2|TRBV6-2/TRBV6-3
CASSPLRLAGTGSYEQYF
TGTGCCAGCAGTCCATTAAGACTAGCGGGAACGGGCTCCTACGAGCAGTACTTC
>-|TRBJ2-6|-|TRBV6-5
CASSTGSGANVLTF
TGTGCCAGCAGTACAGGGTCCGGGGCCAACGTCCTGACTTTC
>-|TRBJ1-1|TRBD1|TRBV29-1
CSVEEPGQGSLNTEAFF
TGCAGCGTTGAAGAACCGGGACAGGGATCATTGAACACTGAAGCTTTCTTT
>-|TRBJ2-7|TRBD1|TRBV7-6
CASSLQQGAGYEQYF
TGTGCCAGCAGCTTGCAACAGGGGGCGGGATACGAGCAGTACTTC
>-|TRBJ1-5|-|TRBV5-8
CASSLQSQGQGEQPQHF
TGTGCCAGCAGCTTGCAAAGCCAAGGGCAGGGCGAGCAGCCCCAGCATTTT
>-|TRBJ1-5|TRBD1|TRBV15
CATSRGQVGNQPQHF
TGTGCCACCAGCAGGGGACAGGTGGGGAATCAGCCCCAGCATTTT
>once|TRBJ1-4|-|TRBV18
CASSPPMWRGRFSEKLFF
TGTGCCAGCTCACCACCGATGTGGAGGGGACGCTTCTCAGAAAAACTGTTTTTT
>-|TRBJ2-1|-|TRBV4-3
CASSQDMARQQFF
TGCGCCAGCAGCCAAGACATGGCCAGGCAGCAGTTCTTC
>-|TRBJ2-5|TRBD1|TRBV5-6
CASNRDRRETQYF
TGTGCCAGCAACCGGGACAGGCGGGAGACCCAGTACTTC
>few|TRBJ2-7|TRBD1|TRBV4-1
CASSQYMDRAVEQYF
TGCGCCAGCAGCCAATATATGGACAGGGCCGTTGAGCAGTACTTC
>-|TRBJ2-1|-|TRBV19
CASRASGQRIYNEQFF
TGTGCCAGTAGGGCGAGCGGACAGAGAATTTATAATGAGCAGTTCTTC
>-|TRBJ2-1|-|TRBV18
CASSPSRRENDNEQFF
TGTGCCAGCTCACCAAGTAGGAGAGAGAACGACAATGAGCAGTTCTTC
>-|TRBJ1-2|-|TRBV10-1
CASSESRRRAYGYTF
TGCGCCAGCAGTGAGTCAAGGAGGCGGGCCTATGGCTACACCTTC
>-|TRBJ1-2|-|TRBV18
CASSRDSYGYTF
TGTGCCAGCTCACGCGACAGTTATGGCTACACCTTC
>-|TRBJ1-1|-|TRBV19
CASSTLRTDLTEAFF
TGTGCCAGTAGTACCCTAAGGACAGATTTAACTGAAGCTTTCTTT
>-|TRBJ2-5|-|TRBV2
CASTERETQYF
TGTGCCAGCACGGAGCGCGAGACCCAGTACTTC
>-|TRBJ1-1|-|TRBV19
CASRLNRVPNTEAFF
TGTGCTAGTAGACTAAACCGGGTTCCGAACACTGAAGCTTTCTTT
>-|TRBJ2-1|-|TRBV3-1/TRBV3-2
CASSPVTRNEQFF
TGTGCCAGCAGCCCGGTGACTAGAAATGAGCAGTTCTTC
>-|TRBJ2-6|-|TRBV4-2
CASSQHNPGVGANVLTF
TGTGCCAGCAGCCAGCACAACCCGGGGGTCGGGGCCAACGTCCTGACTTTC
>-|TRBJ2-7|-|TRBV10-2
CASSDTRQALSYEQYF
TGCGCCAGCAGTGATACGAGACAGGCGTTATCCTACGAGCAGTACTTC
>once|TRBJ2-7|TRBD2|TRBV7-9
CASSLSGTSSYEQYF
TGTGCCAGCAGCCTGTCCGGGACTAGTTCTTACGAGCAGTACTTC
>-|TRBJ2-3|TRBD2|TRBV10-3
CAIGKAGETDTQYF
TGTGCCATCGGAAAAGCGGGAGAGACAGATACGCAGTATTTT
>-|TRBJ2-7|TRBD1|TRBV30
CAWSTGTGAYEQYF
TGTGCCTGGAGTACCGGGACAGGGGCCTACGAGCAGTACTTC
>-|TRBJ2-3|-|TRBV9
CASGSGATDTQYF
TGTGCCAGCGGATCGGGAGCCACAGATACGCAGTATTTT
>-|TRBJ1-5|-|TRBV25-1
CASSVGAGTQHF
TGTGCCAGCAGTGTGGGGGCCGGGACCCAGCATTTT
>-|TRBJ1-2|-|TRBV7-2
CASSPRRGGYGYTF
TGTGCCAGCAGCCCACGTAGGGGGGGCTATGGCTACACCTTC
>-|TRBJ2-2|TRBD2|TRBV10-1
CASSFVAGSGELFF
TGCGCCAGCAGTTTTGTAGCGGGTTCAGGGGAGCTGTTTTTT
>-|TRBJ1-1|TRBD1|TRBV6-5
CASSPGTANTEAFF
TGTGCCAGCAGTCCCGGGACAGCGAACACTGAAGCTTTCTTT
>once|TRBJ1-2|TRBD1|TRBV10-2
CASSESNGQGDGYTF
TGCGCCAGCAGTGAGTCGAACGGACAGGGGGATGGCTACACCTTC
>-|TRBJ2-3|-|TRBV28
CASSLRRYGTDTQYF
TGTGCCAGCAGTTTGCGGCGGTACGGCACAGATACGCAGTATTTT
>once|TRBJ2-7|TRBD2|TRBV7-8
CASSLASGGLSYEQYF
TGTGCCAGCAGCTTAGCCTCGGGAGGGCTGTCCTACGAGCAGTACTTC
>-|TRBJ2-4|TRBD1|TRBV6-2/TRBV6-3
CASSKQGFRAKNIQYF
TGTGCCAGCAGCAAACAGGGGTTTAGGGCCAAAAACATTCAGTACTTC
>-|TRBJ2-7|-|TRBV5-1
CASSFYENEQYF
TGCGCCAGCAGCTTCTATGAAAACGAGCAGTACTTC
>-|TRBJ1-1|TRBD1|TRBV5-4
CASSWIQGEAFF
TGTGCCAGCAGCTGGATACAGGGGGAAGCTTTCTTT
>-|TRBJ2-7|-|TRBV2
CASRRRSTLDEQYF
TGTGCCAGCAGAAGAAGATCCACATTGGACGAGCAGTACTTC
>-|TRBJ2-1|TRBD2|TRBV7-9
CASSNLAGGRNEQFF
TGTGCCAGCAGCAACCTAGCGGGAGGGAGGAATGAGCAGTTCTTC
>-|TRBJ2-1|TRBD2|TRBV18
CASSPGGRATSEQFF
TGTGCCAGCTCACCAGGCGGGAGGGCCACTAGTGAGCAGTTCTTC
>-|TRBJ2-1|-|TRBV27
CASSFQNEQFF
TGTGCCAGCAGTTTTCAGAATGAGCAGTTCTTC
>-|TRBJ2-3|-|TRBV7-8
CASRPPGDTQYF
TGTGCCAGCAGACCCCCCGGGGATACGCAGTATTTT
>-|TRBJ2-3|TRBD2|TRBV28
CASSLYGRGTDTQYF
TGTGCCAGCAGTTTATACGGGAGGGGCACAGATACGCAGTATTTT
>-|TRBJ2-1|-|TRBV15
CATSRVGGGYNEQFF
TGTGCCACCAGCAGAGTCGGGGGAGGCTACAATGAGCAGTTCTTC
>-|TRBJ1-2|TRBD1|TRBV19
CASTPSRDRALGVYGYTF
TGTGCCAGTACCCCGTCCCGGGACAGGGCCCTCGGTGTCTATGGCTACACCTTC
>-|TRBJ2-1|TRBD2|TRBV7-2
CASSLVAGREGFSYNEQFF
TGTGCCAGCAGCTTAGTAGCGGGAAGGGAGGGTTTCTCCTACAATGAGCAGTTCTTC
>-|TRBJ2-1|-|TRBV6-5
CASSPLLIISEQFF
TGTGCCAGCAGTCCCCTCCTAATTATTTCCGAGCAGTTCTTC
>-|TRBJ1-5|TRBD1|TRBV19
CASSSAGTGGYSNQPQHF
TGTGCCAGTAGTTCCGCCGGGACAGGAGGCTATAGCAATCAGCCCCAGCATTTT